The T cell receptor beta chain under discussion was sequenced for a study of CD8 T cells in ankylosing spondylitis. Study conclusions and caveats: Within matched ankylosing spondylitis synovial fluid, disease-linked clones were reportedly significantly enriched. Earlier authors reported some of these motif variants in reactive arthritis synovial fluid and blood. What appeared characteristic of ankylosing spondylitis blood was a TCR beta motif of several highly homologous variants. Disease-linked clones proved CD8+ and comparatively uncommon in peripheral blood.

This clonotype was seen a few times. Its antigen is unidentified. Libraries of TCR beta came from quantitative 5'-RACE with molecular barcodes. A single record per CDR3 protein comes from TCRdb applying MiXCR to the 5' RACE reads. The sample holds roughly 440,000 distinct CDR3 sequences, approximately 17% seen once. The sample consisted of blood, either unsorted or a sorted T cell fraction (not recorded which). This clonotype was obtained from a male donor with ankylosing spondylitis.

The CDR3 region has the DNA TGTGCCAGCATTACTGGACAGGGAGTCTCACCCCTCCACTTT. Protein product: CASITGQGVSPLHF. The V and J genes are TRBV28 and TRBJ1-6, with 8 bases matching TRBD1. The CDR3 has 14 amino acids. The V and J ends lost 7 bases and 10 bases, in that order; junction bases with no gene match: 9. Germline CDR1 MDHEN, CDR2 SYDVKM.